This T cell receptor (beta chain) was recorded in a study of T cell responses to AZD1222 COVID-19 vaccine. As concerns this clone: Antigen specificity is unknown.

The V gene end was trimmed by 5 bases and the J gene end by 5 bases; junction bases not matched to a gene: 13. The germline V gene encodes CDR1 SEHNR and CDR2 FQNEAQ (reference sequence). The length of the CDR3 is 16 residues. Assay used: immunoSEQ multiplex PCR; TCRdb lists only in-frame clones, some missing. The table lists about 99,000 clones, around 91% of them singletons, with 15% to 20% in the top ten. Findings and limits, study-wide: White British donors predominated, females outnumbered males, and clonal diversity was possibly underestimated.

The receptor was derived from an adult in good health. The sequenced sample was peripheral blood, obtained on day 0 of AZD1222 vaccination. The rearrangement links TRBV7-9 to TRBJ1-1, with TRBD1 matching over 8 bases. Here the CDR3 reads CASSRGQGAGWTEAFF. CDR3 nucleotide sequence: TGTGCCAGCAGCCGCGGGCAGGGGGCCGGTTGGACTGAAGCTTTCTTT.